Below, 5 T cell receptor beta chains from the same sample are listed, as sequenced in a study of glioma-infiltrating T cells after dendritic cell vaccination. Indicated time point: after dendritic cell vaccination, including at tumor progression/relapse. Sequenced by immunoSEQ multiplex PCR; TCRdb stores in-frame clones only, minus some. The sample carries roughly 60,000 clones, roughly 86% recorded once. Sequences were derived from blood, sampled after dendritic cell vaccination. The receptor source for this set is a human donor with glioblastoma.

CDR3 protein: CASSKSGLDPTDTQYF. The CDR3 nucleotides read TGTGCCAGCAGCAAAAGCGGATTAGACCCCACAGATACGCAGTATTTT. V is TRBV21-1 and J is TRBJ2-3; TRBD2 is the table's D call and was not checked against the DNA. TRBV21-1 is listed as a pseudogene. There are 16 residues in the CDR3.

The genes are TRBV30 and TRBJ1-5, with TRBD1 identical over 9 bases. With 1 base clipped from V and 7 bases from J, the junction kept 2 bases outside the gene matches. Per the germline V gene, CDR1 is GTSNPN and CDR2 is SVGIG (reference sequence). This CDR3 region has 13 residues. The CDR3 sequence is CAWSGDREQPQHF. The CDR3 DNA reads TGTGCCTGGAGTGGGGACAGGGAACAGCCCCAGCATTTT.

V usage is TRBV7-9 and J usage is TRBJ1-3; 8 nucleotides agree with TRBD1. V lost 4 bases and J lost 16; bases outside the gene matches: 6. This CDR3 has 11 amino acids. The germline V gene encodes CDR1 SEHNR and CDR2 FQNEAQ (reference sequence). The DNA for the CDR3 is TGTGCCAGCAGCTCCGGGACAGGCCTGTATTTT. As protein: CASSSGTGLYF.

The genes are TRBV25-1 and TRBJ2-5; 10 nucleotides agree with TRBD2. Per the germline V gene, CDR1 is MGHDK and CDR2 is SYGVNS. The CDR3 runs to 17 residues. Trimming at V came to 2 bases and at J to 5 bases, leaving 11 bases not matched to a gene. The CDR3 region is CASSEPGSGRSYETQYF. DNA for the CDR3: TGTGCCAGCAGTGAACCGGGTAGCGGGAGGTCGTATGAGACCCAGTACTTC.

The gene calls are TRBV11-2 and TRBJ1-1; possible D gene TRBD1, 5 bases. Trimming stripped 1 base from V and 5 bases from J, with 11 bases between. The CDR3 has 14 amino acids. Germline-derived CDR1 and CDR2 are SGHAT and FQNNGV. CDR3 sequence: CASSLVNGGTEAFF. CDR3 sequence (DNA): TGTGCCAGCAGCTTAGTGAACGGGGGTACTGAAGCTTTCTTT.